The clone carrying this T cell receptor (beta chain) occurred a few times. Its antigen is unidentified. These data come from a study of identical twins. Each cDNA held unique molecular identifiers, and template switching gave it a universal primer site. TCRdb re-called the 5' RACE reads through MiXCR, storing one row per CDR3 protein. In the table there are 300,000 to 400,000 distinct CDR3 sequences, approximately 13% of which are singletons. General observations from the study: Instead of following the same donors, the conclusions were based on cross-sectional statistical analysis. Beta clonotypes that were abundant in cord blood contained fewer insertions, a pattern absent from memory repertoires.

Germline lookup yields CDR1 LGHDT and CDR2 YNNKEL (reference sequence). The length of the CDR3 is 16 residues. Trimming stripped 6 bases from V and 2 bases from J, with 18 bases between. The same specimen was also included in a second study, on yellow fever vaccine responses in identical twins.

The clonotype originates from a woman under 30 in good health. This chain uses TRBV3-1 with TRBJ2-3; a possible D gene is TRBD1 (6 bases). The sequenced material came from CD8+ T cells sorted from blood. CDR3 DNA: TGTGCCAGCAGTGCAGGGGCGGGTCCTTCCACAGATACGCAGTATTTT. It yields the protein CASSAGAGPSTDTQYF.